This is a list of T cell receptor beta chains from one sample in a study of blood T cell repertoires in COVID-19. Some clones are missing from TCRdb's copy, which holds only in-frame ones; the method was immunoSEQ multiplex PCR. The sample gives about 190,000 clones, about 88% of which show up once; approximately 4% is in the top ten. The specimen sequenced was peripheral blood. All receptors derive from a human donor in a cohort sampled during active COVID-19. CDR3s include the opening cysteine and the closing phenylalanine or tryptophan. A D gene is named only where the DNA matches it firmly. Clone size is not always given. Where it is, it says once, few, many or a class for expanded clones.

TRBV27	TRBJ2-7	NA	TRBD2	TGTGCCAGTGGGAGGGGATACGAGCAGTACTTC	CASGRGYEQYF
TRBV7-9	TRBJ2-1	NA	TRBD2	TGTGCCAGCAGCCCCCGGGGGGGGCCCTCGAGCAGTGAGCAGTTCTTC	CASSPRGGPSSSEQFF
TRBV20-1	TRBJ2-2	NA	NA	TGCAGTGCTAGTAAGGGGCTTACGAACACCGGGGAGCTGTTTTTT	CSASKGLTNTGELFF
TRBV7-8	TRBJ2-7	once	NA	TGTGCCAGCAGCCAACAGAGCACTTACGAGCAGTACTTC	CASSQQSTYEQYF
TRBV10-3	TRBJ2-3	NA	TRBD2	TGTGCCATCAGTGAGATAGCGGGGATGACAGATACGCAGTATTTT	CAISEIAGMTDTQYF
TRBV6-1	TRBJ2-7	NA	TRBD2	TGTGCCAGCAGTGAAGCTTTCTTAGGGAGGGCGTACGAGCAGTACTTC	CASSEAFLGRAYEQYF
TRBV7-2	TRBJ2-1	NA	NA	TGTGCCAGCAGCTTAAGGGGCCCGAACGCACACTCCTACAATGAGCAGTTCTTC	CASSLRGPNAHSYNEQFF
TRBV5-1	TRBJ2-2	NA	TRBD2	TGCGCCAGCGAAACGGGACTACCCGGGACCGGGGAGCTGTTTTTT	CASETGLPGTGELFF
TRBV11-2	TRBJ2-3	NA	TRBD2	TGTGCCAGCAGCTCCGTAGCGGGAGGGCCGGCAGATACGCAGTATTTT	CASSSVAGGPADTQYF
TRBV30	TRBJ2-3	once	NA	TGTGCCTGGATGGATACAGGGAGAACAGATACGCAGTATTTT	CAWMDTGRTDTQYF
TRBV20-1	TRBJ1-2	NA	NA	TGCAGTGCTTGGGGGGGCGATGGCTACACCTTC	CSAWGGDGYTF
TRBV28	TRBJ2-5	NA	NA	TGTGCCAGCAGCCCCCGTCCGGGGGAGACCCAGTACTTC	CASSPRPGETQYF
TRBV7-2	TRBJ2-7	NA	TRBD2	TGTGCCAGCAGCCCGGGCGGGACTAGGTCTGCCGAGCAGTACTTC	CASSPGGTRSAEQYF
TRBV10-3	TRBJ2-1	NA	TRBD2	TGTGCCATCAGTGAGGGACTAGCGGGAAAAGGTGAGCAGTTCTTC	CAISEGLAGKGEQFF
TRBV27	TRBJ2-5	NA	NA	TGTGCCAGCAGTTTAGGGGGTGGAGGGGAGACCCAGTACTTC	CASSLGGGGETQYF
TRBV7-9	TRBJ1-1	NA	NA	TGTGCCAGCAGCCCACTAGGTGGCAGGCAGAACACTGAAGCTTTCTTT	CASSPLGGRQNTEAFF
TRBV7-9	TRBJ2-2	NA	NA	TGTGCCAGCAGCCACCGGGTCAGCACCGGGGAGCTGTTTTTT	CASSHRVSTGELFF
TRBV24-1	TRBJ2-7	NA	TRBD1	TGTGCCACCTCTGGACAGGAGACCATTTACGAGCAGTACTTC	CATSGQETIYEQYF
TRBV6-5	TRBJ2-5	few	NA	TGTGCCAGCGCCAGGGGACCTTCGCAAGAGACCCAGTACTTC	CASARGPSQETQYF
TRBV11-3	TRBJ2-3	NA	NA	TGTGCCAGCAGCTCCCGGGAAGGATACACAGATACGCAGTATTTT	CASSSREGYTDTQYF
TRBV7-9	TRBJ2-5	NA	TRBD2	TGTGCCAGCAGGAGACTAGCGGGGGAGACCCAGTACTTC	CASRRLAGETQYF
TRBV5-4	TRBJ2-1	NA	TRBD2	TGTGCCAGCAGCTTGGGGCTAGCGGGAGACAGTGAGCAGTTCTTC	CASSLGLAGDSEQFF
TRBV6-5	TRBJ1-1	NA	TRBD1	TGTGCCAGCAATTTCAACAGGGGGATAAATGAAGCTTTCTTT	CASNFNRGINEAFF